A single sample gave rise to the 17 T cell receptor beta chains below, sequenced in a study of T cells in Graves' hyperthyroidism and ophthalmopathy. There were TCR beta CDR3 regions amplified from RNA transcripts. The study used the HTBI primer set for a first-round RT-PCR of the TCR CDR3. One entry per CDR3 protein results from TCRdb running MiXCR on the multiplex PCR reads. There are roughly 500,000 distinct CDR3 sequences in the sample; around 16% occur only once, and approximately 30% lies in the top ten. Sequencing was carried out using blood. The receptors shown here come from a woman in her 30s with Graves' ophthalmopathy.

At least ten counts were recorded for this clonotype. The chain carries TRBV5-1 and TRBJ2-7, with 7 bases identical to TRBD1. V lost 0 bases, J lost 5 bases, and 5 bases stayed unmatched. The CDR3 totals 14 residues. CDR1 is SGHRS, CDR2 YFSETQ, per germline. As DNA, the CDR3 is TGCGCCAGCAGCTTGGACAGGGGCTATCACGAGCAGTACTTC. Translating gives CASSLDRGYHEQYF. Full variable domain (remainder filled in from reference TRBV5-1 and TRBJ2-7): KAGVTQTPRYLIKTRGQQVTLSCSPISGHRSVSWYQQTPGQGLQFLFEYFSETQRNKGNFPGRFSGRQFSNSRSEMNVSTLELGDSALYLCASSLDRGYHEQYFGPGTRLTVT.

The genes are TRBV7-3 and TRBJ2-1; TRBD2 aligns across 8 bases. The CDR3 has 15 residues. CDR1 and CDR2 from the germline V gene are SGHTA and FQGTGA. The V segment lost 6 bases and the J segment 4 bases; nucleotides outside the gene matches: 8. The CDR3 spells CASSTGLAGYNEQFF. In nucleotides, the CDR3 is TGTGCCAGCAGTACTGGGCTAGCGGGTTACAATGAGCAGTTCTTC.

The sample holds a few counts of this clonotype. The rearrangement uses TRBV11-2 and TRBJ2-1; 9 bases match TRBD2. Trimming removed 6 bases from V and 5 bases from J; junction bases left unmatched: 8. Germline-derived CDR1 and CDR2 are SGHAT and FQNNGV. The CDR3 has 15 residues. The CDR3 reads CASSLTSGFHNEQFF. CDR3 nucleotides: TGTGCCAGCAGTTTAACTAGCGGGTTCCACAATGAGCAGTTCTTC.

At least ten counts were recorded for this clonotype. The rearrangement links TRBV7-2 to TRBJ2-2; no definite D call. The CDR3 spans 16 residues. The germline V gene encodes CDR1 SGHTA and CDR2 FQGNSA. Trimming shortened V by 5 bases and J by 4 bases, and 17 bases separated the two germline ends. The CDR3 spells CASSRDTTWGTGELFF. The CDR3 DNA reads TGTGCCAGCAGCCGCGACACTACCTGGGGCACCGGGGAGCTGTTTTTT.

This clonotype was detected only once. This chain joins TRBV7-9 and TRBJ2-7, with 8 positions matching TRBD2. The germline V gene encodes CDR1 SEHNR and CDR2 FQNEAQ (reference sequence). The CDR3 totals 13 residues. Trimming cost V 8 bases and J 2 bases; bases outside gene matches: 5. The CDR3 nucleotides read TGTGCCAGCTTAAGCGGGAGTACCTACGAGCAGTACTTC. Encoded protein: CASLSGSTYEQYF. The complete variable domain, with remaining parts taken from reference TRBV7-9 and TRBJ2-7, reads DTGVSQNPRHKITKRGQNVTFRCDPISEHNRLYWYRQTLGQGPEFLTYFQNEAQLEKSRLLSDRFSAERPKGSFSTLEIQRTEQGDSAMYLCASLSGSTYEQYFGPGTRLTVT.

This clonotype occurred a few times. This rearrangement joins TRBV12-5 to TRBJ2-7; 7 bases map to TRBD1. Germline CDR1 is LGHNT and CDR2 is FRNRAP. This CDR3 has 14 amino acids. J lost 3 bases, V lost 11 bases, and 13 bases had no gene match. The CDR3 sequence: CAGVIQGSIYEQYF. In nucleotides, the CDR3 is TGTGCTGGCGTAATACAGGGGAGCATCTACGAGCAGTACTTC.

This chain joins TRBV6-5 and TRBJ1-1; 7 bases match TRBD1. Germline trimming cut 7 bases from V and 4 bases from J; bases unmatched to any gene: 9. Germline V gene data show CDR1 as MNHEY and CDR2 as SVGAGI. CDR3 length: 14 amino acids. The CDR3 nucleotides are TGTGCCAGCAATTCGACAGGGTCAATCACTGAAGCTTTCTTT. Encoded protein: CASNSTGSITEAFF.

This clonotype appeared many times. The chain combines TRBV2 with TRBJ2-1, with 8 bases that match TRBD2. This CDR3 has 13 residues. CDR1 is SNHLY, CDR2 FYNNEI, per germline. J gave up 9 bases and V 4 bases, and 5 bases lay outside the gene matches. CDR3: CASSAGGLVEQFF. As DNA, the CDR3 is TGTGCCAGCAGTGCGGGAGGGTTGGTTGAGCAGTTCTTC.

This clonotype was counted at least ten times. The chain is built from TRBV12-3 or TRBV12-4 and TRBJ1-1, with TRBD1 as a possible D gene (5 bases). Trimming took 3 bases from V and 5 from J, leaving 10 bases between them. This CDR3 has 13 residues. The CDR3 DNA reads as TGTGCCAGCAGTTTGGGGGTGTCGACTGAAGCTTTCTTT. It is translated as CASSLGVSTEAFF.

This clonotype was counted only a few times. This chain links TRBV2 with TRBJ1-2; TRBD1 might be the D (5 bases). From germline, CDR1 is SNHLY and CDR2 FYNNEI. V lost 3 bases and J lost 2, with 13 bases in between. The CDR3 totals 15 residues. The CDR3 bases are TGTGCCAGCAGTGAGGGATTAACAGGCAACTATGGCTACACCTTC. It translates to CASSEGLTGNYGYTF.

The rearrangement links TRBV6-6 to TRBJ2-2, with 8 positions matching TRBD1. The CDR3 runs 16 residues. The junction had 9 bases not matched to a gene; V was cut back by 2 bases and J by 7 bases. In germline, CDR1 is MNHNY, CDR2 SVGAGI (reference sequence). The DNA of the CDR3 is TGTGCCAGCAGTTACGCCCCCAGGGGGCTGAACGGGGAGCTGTTTTTT. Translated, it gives CASSYAPRGLNGELFF.

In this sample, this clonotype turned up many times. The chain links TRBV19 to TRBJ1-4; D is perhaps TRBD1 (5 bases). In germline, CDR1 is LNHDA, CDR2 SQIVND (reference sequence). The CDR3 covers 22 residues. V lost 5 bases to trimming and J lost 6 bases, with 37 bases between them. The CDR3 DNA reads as TGTGCCAGTAGTCAAGAACGTCCAGGGAGGGACGGAAGGTTAAAACGGCATGAAAAACTGTTTTTT. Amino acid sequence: CASSQERPGRDGRLKRHEKLFF. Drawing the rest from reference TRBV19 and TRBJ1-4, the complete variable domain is DGGITQSPKYLFRKEGQNVTLSCEQNLNHDAMYWYRQDPGQGLRLIYYSQIVNDFQKGDIAEGYSVSREKKESFPLTVTSAQKNPTAFYLCASSQERPGRDGRLKRHEKLFFGSGTQLSVL.

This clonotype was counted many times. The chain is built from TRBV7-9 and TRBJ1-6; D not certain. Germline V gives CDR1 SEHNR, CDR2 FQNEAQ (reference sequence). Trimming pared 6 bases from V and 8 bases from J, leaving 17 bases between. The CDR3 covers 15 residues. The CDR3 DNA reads TGTGCCAGCAGAGACCCTCGACTATTACATTCACCCCTCCACTTT. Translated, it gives CASRDPRLLHSPLHF.

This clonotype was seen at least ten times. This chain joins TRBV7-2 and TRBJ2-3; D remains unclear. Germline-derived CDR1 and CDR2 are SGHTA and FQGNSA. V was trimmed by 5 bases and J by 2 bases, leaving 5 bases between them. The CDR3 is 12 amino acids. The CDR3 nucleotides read TGTGCCAGCAGCATGATCACAGATACGCAGTATTTT. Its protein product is CASSMITDTQYF.

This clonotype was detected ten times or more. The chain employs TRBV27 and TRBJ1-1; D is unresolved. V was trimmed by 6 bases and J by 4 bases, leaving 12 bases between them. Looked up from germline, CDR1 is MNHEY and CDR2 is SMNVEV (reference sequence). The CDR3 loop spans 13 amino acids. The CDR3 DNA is TGTGCCAGCAGCCAGGAGCTGGGCACTGAAGCTTTCTTT. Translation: CASSQELGTEAFF.

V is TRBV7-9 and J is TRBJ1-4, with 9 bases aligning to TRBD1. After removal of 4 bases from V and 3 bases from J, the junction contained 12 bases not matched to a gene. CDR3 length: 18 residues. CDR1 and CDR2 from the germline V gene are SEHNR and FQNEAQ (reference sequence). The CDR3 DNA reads TGTGCCAGCAGCTCTCTAGGACAGGGGTCGGGACCTAATGAAAAACTGTTTTTT. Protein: CASSSLGQGSGPNEKLFF.

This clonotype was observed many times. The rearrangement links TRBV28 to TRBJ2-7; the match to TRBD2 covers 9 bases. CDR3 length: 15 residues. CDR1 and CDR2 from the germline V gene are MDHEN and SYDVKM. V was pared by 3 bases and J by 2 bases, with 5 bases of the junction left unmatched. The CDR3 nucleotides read TGTGCCAGCAGTTTTGGGGCTAGCGGGGCCTACGAGCAGTACTTC. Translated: CASSFGASGAYEQYF. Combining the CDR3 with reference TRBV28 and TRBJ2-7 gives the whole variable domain DVKVTQSSRYLVKRTGEKVFLECVQDMDHENMFWYRQDPGLGLRLIYFSYDVKMKEKGDIPEGYSVSREKKERFSLILESASTNQTSMYLCASSFGASGAYEQYFGPGTRLTVT.